These T cell receptor beta chains were read from a single sample in a study of OX40 agonist ivuxolimab in advanced cancers. The method was immunoSEQ multiplex PCR; TCRdb's version includes in-frame clones alone and lacks a portion of them. This sample has some 67,000 clones, with over 75% found just once. This specimen consisted of CD4+ or CD8+ T cells sorted from blood, obtained in a trial of the OX40 agonist ivuxolimab. The receptors come from an adult with an advanced solid tumor such as melanoma, head and neck, liver or kidney cancer. Both conserved end residues are part of each CDR3. A D gene is named only where the DNA matches it firmly. The size field is filled for only some rows; it gives once, few, many or a size class.

clone_size	v_call	d_call	j_call	cdr3_aa	cdr3_nt
.	TRBV28	TRBD2	TRBJ2-1	CASYPLAGGPGEQFF	TGTGCCAGCTATCCCCTAGCGGGAGGGCCGGGTGAGCAGTTCTTC
.	TRBV28	.	TRBJ2-1	CASSFNDEQFF	TGTGCCAGCAGTTTTAACGATGAGCAGTTCTTC
.	TRBV18	TRBD2	TRBJ2-3	CASLWSPGLSTDTQYF	TGTGCCAGCCTCTGGTCCCCGGGACTATCCACAGATACGCAGTATTTT
.	TRBV7-3	TRBD1	TRBJ2-7	CASSLDGTGGAGWQYF	TGTGCCAGCAGCTTAGATGGGACAGGGGGCGCAGGGTGGCAGTACTTC
few	TRBV19	.	TRBJ1-2	CASKTGSYGYTF	TGTGCCAGTAAAACGGGTTCCTATGGCTACACCTTC
.	TRBV28	TRBD2	TRBJ2-5	CASSIGTSGGSQETQYF	TGTGCCAGCAGCATCGGGACTAGCGGGGGTTCTCAAGAGACCCAGTACTTC
.	TRBV28	.	TRBJ1-4	CASSFTQGHEEKLFF	TGTGCCAGCAGTTTCACCCAGGGGCATGAGGAAAAACTGTTTTTT
.	TRBV6-5	.	TRBJ1-1	CASTLGGETEAFF	TGTGCCAGCACTCTAGGGGGGGAAACTGAAGCTTTCTTT
.	TRBV28	.	TRBJ2-3	CASSFPRGGGIFTDTQYF	TGTGCCAGCAGTTTCCCCAGAGGGGGGGGGATCTTCACAGATACGCAGTATTTT
once	TRBV5-1	.	TRBJ1-2	CASSPVGAYGYTF	TGCGCCAGCAGCCCCGTCGGAGCTTATGGCTACACCTTC
.	TRBV28	.	TRBJ2-5	CASSLAGGETQYF	TGTGCCAGCAGTTTAGCAGGGGGGGAGACCCAGTACTTC
.	TRBV28	.	TRBJ2-7	CATRTDPTYEQYF	TGTGCCACCCGGACGGATCCTACCTACGAGCAGTACTTC
few	TRBV5-8	.	TRBJ2-1	CASSLRPGALGSNEQFF	TGTGCCAGCAGCTTGCGGCCGGGGGCGTTAGGGTCGAATGAGCAGTTCTTC
.	TRBV18	TRBD1	TRBJ2-3	CASSRGQGHIVDTQYF	TGTGCCAGCTCTCGGGGACAGGGGCACATAGTAGATACGCAGTATTTT
few	TRBV5-6	TRBD1	TRBJ1-3	CASSSTGFGNTIYF	TGTGCCAGCAGCTCGACAGGGTTTGGAAACACCATATATTTT
.	TRBV4-1	TRBD1	TRBJ2-1	CASSQEGRGRYNEQFF	TGCGCCAGCAGCCAAGAAGGCAGGGGGCGCTACAATGAGCAGTTCTTC
.	TRBV6-1	TRBD2	TRBJ2-1	CASSESGRGYNEQFF	TGTGCCAGCAGTGAAAGCGGGAGGGGTTACAATGAGCAGTTCTTC
.	TRBV30	.	TRBJ2-7	CAWSPAADEQYF	TGTGCCTGGAGTCCCGCCGCAGACGAGCAGTACTTC
once	TRBV7-9	TRBD1	TRBJ1-4	CASSFLTGGNEKLFF	TGTGCCAGCAGCTTCTTGACAGGGGGGAATGAAAAACTGTTTTTT
.	TRBV19	.	TRBJ1-5	CASSSQRNQPQHF	TGTGCCAGTAGTAGCCAAAGGAATCAGCCCCAGCATTTT
.	TRBV28	.	TRBJ1-1	CASSLFGDNTEAFF	TGTGCCAGCAGTTTATTCGGAGATAACACTGAAGCTTTCTTT
.	TRBV7-2	.	TRBJ2-1	CASSLETEGYNEQFF	TGTGCCAGCAGCTTAGAGACAGAGGGCTACAATGAGCAGTTCTTC
.	TRBV5-6	.	TRBJ1-1	CASSLFVQNTEAFF	TGTGCCAGCAGCTTATTCGTCCAGAACACTGAAGCTTTCTTT
.	TRBV7-9	.	TRBJ2-2	CASSRDPTTGELFF	TGTGCCAGCAGCCGAGACCCGACCACCGGGGAGCTGTTTTTT
once	TRBV4-1	.	TRBJ1-6	CASSQVWWMGLTMNSPLHF	TGCGCCAGCAGCCAAGTTTGGTGGATGGGACTGACTATGAATTCACCCCTCCACTTT
.	TRBV7-8	TRBD1	TRBJ1-3	CASSLLADRGPSGNTIYF	TGTGCCAGCAGCTTATTAGCAGACAGGGGACCCTCTGGAAACACCATATATTTT
.	TRBV5-4	TRBD1	TRBJ1-2	CASSSERQGFYGYTF	TGTGCCAGCAGTTCCGAGAGACAGGGGTTCTATGGCTACACCTTC
.	TRBV5-4	TRBD2	TRBJ2-3	CASRGREGDTQYF	TGTGCCAGCAGGGGACGGGAGGGGGATACGCAGTATTTT
few	TRBV30	.	TRBJ1-1	CAWSVMGTEAFF	TGTGCCTGGAGTGTAATGGGCACTGAAGCTTTCTTT
.	TRBV18	TRBD2	TRBJ2-5	CASSPPGRGVGETQYF	TGTGCCAGCTCACCCCCGGGGCGGGGGGTCGGAGAGACCCAGTACTTC
.	TRBV4-1	.	TRBJ1-2	CASSQDLKGYGYTF	TGCGCCAGCAGCCAAGATTTAAAGGGCTATGGCTACACCTTC
.	TRBV5-1	.	TRBJ1-1	CASSSAGLTEAFF	TGCGCCAGCAGCTCCGCAGGGTTAACTGAAGCTTTCTTT
.	TRBV9	TRBD2	TRBJ2-3	CASSVRLAGPSDTQYF	TGTGCCAGCAGCGTCCGACTAGCGGGGCCATCAGATACGCAGTATTTT
.	TRBV19	.	TRBJ2-6	CASSIISSGANVLTF	TGTGCCAGTAGTATTATAAGCTCTGGGGCCAACGTCCTGACTTTC
.	TRBV28	.	TRBJ2-7	CASSSAGYEQYF	TGTGCCAGCAGTTCCGCCGGCTACGAGCAGTACTTC
.	TRBV4-2	TRBD2	TRBJ2-1	CASRPSGRADEQFF	TGTGCCAGCAGACCTAGCGGGAGGGCCGATGAGCAGTTCTTC
.	TRBV28	.	TRBJ2-5	CASSPQGLTQETQYF	TGTGCCAGCAGTCCCCAGGGACTCACCCAAGAGACCCAGTACTTC
once	TRBV4-3	TRBD2	TRBJ2-7	CASSSGTSGHEQYF	TGCGCCAGCAGCTCCGGGACTAGCGGCCACGAGCAGTACTTC
.	TRBV18	TRBD1	TRBJ1-5	CASSPGTGAVQPQHF	TGTGCCAGCTCACCGGGGACAGGGGCGGTCCAGCCCCAGCATTTT
.	TRBV18	.	TRBJ1-5	CASSPPGGRGFGNQPQHF	TGTGCCAGCTCACCACCTGGTGGTCGGGGATTCGGCAATCAGCCCCAGCATTTT
.	TRBV4-2	TRBD2	TRBJ2-1	CASSQSGTSGRGNEQFF	TGTGCCAGCAGCCAATCCGGGACTAGCGGGAGGGGTAATGAGCAGTTCTTC
.	TRBV30	.	TRBJ2-5	CAWSVGGRERETQYF	TGTGCCTGGAGTGTAGGTGGCAGGGAGAGGGAGACCCAGTACTTC
.	TRBV7-9	.	TRBJ2-1	CASSLEARWGYNEQFF	TGTGCCAGCAGCTTAGAGGCTCGGTGGGGATACAATGAGCAGTTCTTC
.	TRBV10-3	.	TRBJ1-1	CAISAGTTEAFF	TGTGCCATCAGCGCGGGGACTACTGAAGCTTTCTTT
.	TRBV4-2	TRBD2	TRBJ2-2	CASSQDGPPLAGGTGELFF	TGTGCCAGCAGCCAAGATGGGCCTCCACTAGCGGGGGGGACCGGGGAGCTGTTTTTT
.	TRBV6-1	TRBD2	TRBJ2-7	CASSEASGSSYEQYF	TGTGCCAGCAGTGAAGCTAGCGGGAGCTCCTACGAGCAGTACTTC
.	TRBV6-6	.	TRBJ1-2	CASSYSTRGSYGYTF	TGTGCCAGCAGTTACTCCACCCGGGGTAGCTATGGCTACACCTTC
.	TRBV7-9	TRBD2	TRBJ2-1	CASSYGTSPFNEQFF	TGTGCCAGCAGCTATGGGACTAGTCCCTTCAATGAGCAGTTCTTC
.	TRBV7-3	.	TRBJ2-3	CASSLMVTDTQYF	TGTGCCAGCAGCTTAATGGTCACAGATACGCAGTATTTT
.	TRBV5-1	.	TRBJ2-5	CASSLDSNQETQYF	TGCGCCAGCAGCTTGGACAGCAACCAAGAGACCCAGTACTTC
.	TRBV27	TRBD1	TRBJ2-3	CASSFSTGGNTDTQYF	TGTGCCAGCAGTTTCTCGACAGGGGGAAACACAGATACGCAGTATTTT
.	TRBV6-1	TRBD1	TRBJ1-6	CASSGGTVNSPLHF	TGTGCCAGCAGTGGAGGGACAGTGAATTCACCCCTCCACTTT
.	TRBV28	.	TRBJ1-6	CASSQFSSTGFSSPLHF	TGTGCCAGCAGTCAATTCTCAAGTACAGGGTTCTCCTCACCCCTCCACTTT
.	TRBV5-1	.	TRBJ1-2	CASSLGIDGLGSEDTF	TGCGCCAGCAGCTTGGGGATAGACGGCCTAGGGAGTGAGGACACCTTC
once	TRBV30	.	TRBJ2-2	CAWVGPLNTGELFF	TGTGCCTGGGTAGGACCCTTGAACACCGGGGAGCTGTTTTTT
.	TRBV28	.	TRBJ2-4	CASRTTGKGGYF	TGTGCCAGCAGGACGACAGGGAAGGGGGGGTACTTC
.	TRBV5-1	.	TRBJ1-3	CASSPVGNTIYF	TGCGCCAGCAGTCCCGTTGGAAACACCATATATTTT
.	TRBV2	.	TRBJ1-4	CASRQLRASVEKLFF	TGTGCCAGCAGACAATTACGGGCCTCTGTTGAAAAACTGTTTTTT
.	TRBV2	.	TRBJ2-4	CASSETPQGNIQYF	TGTGCCAGCAGTGAAACCCCGCAGGGGAACATTCAGTACTTC
.	TRBV5-1	.	TRBJ1-5	CASSLGSRNQPQHF	TGCGCCAGCAGCCTGGGTAGCCGGAATCAGCCCCAGCATTTT